The rows below give T cell receptor beta chains drawn from one sample of a study of OX40 agonist ivuxolimab in advanced cancers. Produced via immunoSEQ multiplex PCR; TCRdb's table is partial and in-frame only. The sample records fewer than 65,000 clones, roughly 89% being singletons. The sample was CD4+ or CD8+ T cells sorted from blood, taken in a trial of the OX40 agonist ivuxolimab. Receptors were obtained from an adult with an advanced solid tumor such as melanoma, head and neck, liver or kidney cancer. CDR3s include the opening cysteine and the closing phenylalanine or tryptophan. Each record gives: CDR3 protein, V gene, D gene, J gene. The D gene is left open where the match is weak.

CASIMSGTPPYEQYF,TRBV6-6,.,TRBJ2-7
CASSLVAGTVPANTGELFF,TRBV5-1,.,TRBJ2-2
CASSLSGTSSYEQYF,TRBV9,TRBD2,TRBJ2-7
CASRDGRWVNEQFF,TRBV6-5,TRBD2,TRBJ2-1
CASSVGGSRTDTQYF,TRBV9,.,TRBJ2-3
CASSLTGGPADTQYF,TRBV5-1,.,TRBJ2-3
CASSLMTADTQYF,TRBV11-3,.,TRBJ2-3
CASSVQSGTTPYEQYF,TRBV9,TRBD2,TRBJ2-7
CASSLAARADSPLHF,TRBV5-1,.,TRBJ1-6
CASSDTDRGTEAFF,TRBV6-4,TRBD1,TRBJ1-1
CASKKGPGTEAFF,TRBV6-4,.,TRBJ1-1
CASSLGQGAGQPQHF,TRBV28,TRBD1,TRBJ1-5
CASSSGTGSGSPLHF,TRBV5-1,TRBD1,TRBJ1-6
CASRPAGDTQYF,TRBV9,.,TRBJ2-3